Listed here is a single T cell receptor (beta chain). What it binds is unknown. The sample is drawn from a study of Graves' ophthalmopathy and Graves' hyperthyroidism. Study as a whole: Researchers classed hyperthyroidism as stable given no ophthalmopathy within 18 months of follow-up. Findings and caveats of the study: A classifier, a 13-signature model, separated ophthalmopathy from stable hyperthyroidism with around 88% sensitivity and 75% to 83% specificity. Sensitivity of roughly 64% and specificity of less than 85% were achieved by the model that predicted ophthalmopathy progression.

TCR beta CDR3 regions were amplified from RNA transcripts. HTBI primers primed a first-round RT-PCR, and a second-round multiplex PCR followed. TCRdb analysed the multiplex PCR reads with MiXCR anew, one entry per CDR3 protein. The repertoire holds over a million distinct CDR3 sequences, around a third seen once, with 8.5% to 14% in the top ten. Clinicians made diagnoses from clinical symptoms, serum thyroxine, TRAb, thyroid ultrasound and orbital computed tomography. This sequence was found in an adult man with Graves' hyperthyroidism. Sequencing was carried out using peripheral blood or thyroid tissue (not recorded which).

The CDR3 nucleotides read TGTGCCAGCAGTCTATCTAGCGGGGACACCCTACGAAACACCGGGGAGCTGTTTTTT. It encodes CASSLSSGDTLRNTGELFF. The V gene is TRBV7-8, the J gene TRBJ2-2; 9 bases map to TRBD2. The CDR3 is made up of 19 amino acids. In germline, CDR1 is SGHVS, CDR2 FQNEAQ. With V trimmed by 6 bases and J by 2 bases, 16 bases remained unmatched.